These 25 T cell receptor beta chains were all obtained from the same sample, sequenced in a study of shared clonotypes between healthy human individuals. Sequenced by immunoSEQ multiplex PCR; TCRdb stores in-frame clones only, minus some. The sample records approximately 1,000,000 clones, around 82% being singletons. Material: memory CD4+ T cells from PBMCs. Documented subset: CD45RA-negative fraction. The receptors originated from a young man in good health. Some clones in this sample may be carry-over from other donors' samples.

The rearrangement joins TRBV4-1 to TRBJ2-1; the D gene could be TRBD1 or TRBD2 (5 bases each). With 4 bases removed from V and 0 bases from J, the gap between germline ends came to 13 bases. Germline V lookup: CDR1 MGHRA, CDR2 YSYEKL. The CDR3 loop spans 16 amino acids. CDR3 coding DNA: TGCGCCAGCAGCCTGCCTTGGGGGAGCTCCTACAATGAGCAGTTCTTC. Amino acid sequence: CASSLPWGSSYNEQFF.

This clone was counted only a few times. The V and J genes are TRBV6-1 and TRBJ1-5; D is uncertain. Germline loops: CDR1 MNHNS, CDR2 SASEGT. V lost 5 bases, J lost 6 bases, and 11 bases lay in between. This CDR3 has 13 residues. CDR3 loop: CASSLEGSQPQHF. CDR3 in DNA: TGTGCCAGCAGTTTAGAGGGATCTCAGCCCCAGCATTTT.

This sequence joins TRBV28 and TRBJ1-2; 7 positions match TRBD1. With 2 bases clipped from V and 3 bases from J, the junction kept 6 bases outside the gene matches. CDR3 size: 15 residues. The germline CDR1 and CDR2 sequences are MDHEN and SYDVKM. The CDR3 loop reads CASSLLWQGDYGYTF. DNA of the CDR3: TGTGCCAGCAGTTTACTTTGGCAGGGGGACTATGGCTACACCTTC.

The chain is built from TRBV18 and TRBJ1-5; possibly TRBD1 for D (5 bases). V was cut by 9 bases and J by 6 bases, with 15 bases left in between. The CDR3 loop spans 13 amino acids. Germline CDR1 reads KGHSH; CDR2 reads LQKENI. In DNA form, the CDR3 reads TGTGCCAGTCAGGGACGAATGGGTCAGCCCCAGCATTTT. It codes for CASQGRMGQPQHF.

CDR3 amino acids: CASSLEQTALYNEQFF. DNA for the CDR3: TGCGCCAGCAGCTTGGAACAGACAGCCCTGTACAATGAGCAGTTCTTC. The chain couples TRBV5-1 to TRBJ2-1; the D gene is possibly TRBD1 (5 bases). Trimming stripped 0 bases from V and 4 bases from J, with 14 bases between. This CDR3 is 16 amino acids long. The germline gives CDR1 SGHRS, CDR2 YFSETQ.

Concerning this clone: The same CDR3 is also encoded by other DNA sequences in this sample. DNA of the CDR3: TGCAGCGTTGAAGGGGCGGAAGAGACCCAGTACTTC. Its translation: CSVEGAEETQYF. The chain combines TRBV29-1 with TRBJ2-5; D ambiguous. Germline CDR1 reads SQVTM; CDR2 reads ANQGSEA. This CDR3 is built from 12 residues. The V end was cut by 1 base, the J end by 3 bases, with 6 bases between.

V gene TRBV27 combines with J gene TRBJ1-6, with D tentatively TRBD1 (6 bases). Trimming left V 6 bases short and J 9 bases short, with 15 bases between. This CDR3 has 14 amino acids. Germline V gene lookup returns CDR1 MNHEY and CDR2 SMNVEV (reference sequence). Here the CDR3 DNA reads TGTGCCAGCAGCCCGTGGGGGGCGGTTTCACCCCTCCACTTT. Translated, it gives CASSPWGAVSPLHF.

The chain couples TRBV2 to TRBJ1-2; no definite D call. CDR3 length: 13 amino acids. V was shortened by 4 bases and J by 4 bases, with 10 bases between the two germline ends. CDR1 is SNHLY and CDR2 is FYNNEI in the germline V gene. CDR3 bases: TGTGCCAGCAGTGGTGTGGGCGGCTATGGCTACACCTTC. Amino acid sequence: CASSGVGGYGYTF.

About this clone itself: A far larger clone differs by one base, so this is likely a read error. This chain uses TRBV27 with TRBJ1-2, with D tentatively TRBD1 (6 bases). This CDR3 spans 13 amino acids. Germline V gene data show CDR1 as MNHEY and CDR2 as SMNVEV (reference sequence). V shed 5 bases and J shed 8 bases, with 15 bases lying between them. The CDR3 here is CASSQIGGGGYTF. The CDR3 coding sequence is TGTGCCAGCAGTCAAATAGGGGGTGGAGGCTACACCTTC.

The chain has TRBV5-1 and TRBJ2-3; 14 bases are shared with TRBD2. With 3 bases clipped from V and 4 bases from J, the junction kept 10 bases outside the gene matches. Per the germline V gene, CDR1 is SGHRS and CDR2 is YFSETQ. This CDR3 has 18 residues. DNA for the CDR3: TGCGCCAGCAGCTGGGGGACTAGCGGGAGTGGGCTGCCAGATACGCAGTATTTT. As protein: CASSWGTSGSGLPDTQYF.

CDR3 sequence: CASSLAERNTGELFF. CDR3 coding DNA: TGTGCCAGCAGCCTAGCGGAGAGGAACACCGGGGAGCTGTTTTTT. This sequence joins TRBV5-4 and TRBJ2-2; 7 positions match TRBD2. The CDR3 covers 15 residues. Germline V gene sequence: CDR1 SGHNT, CDR2 YYREEE (reference sequence). V was pared by 4 bases and J by 1 base, with 4 bases of the junction left unmatched.

The chain couples TRBV9 to TRBJ2-4; D possibly matches TRBD1 or TRBD2 (7 bases each). The CDR3 runs 15 residues. V lost 5 bases to trimming and J lost 6 bases, with 18 bases between them. Germline assignment: CDR1 SGDLS and CDR2 YYNGEE. CDR3 DNA: TGTGCCAGCAGTCAGGGGGGAGCGGGGAGAAACATTCAGTACTTC. Amino acids: CASSQGGAGRNIQYF.

The genes are TRBV9 and TRBJ2-1; 9 bases are shared with TRBD2. The CDR3 is 15 residues long. Germline CDR1 is SGDLS and CDR2 is YYNGEE. V shed 4 bases and J 6 bases; nucleotides not matched to a gene: 8. The CDR3 DNA reads as TGTGCCAGCAGCTTCAGTAGCGGGAGAGTCAATGAGCAGTTCTTC. Translation gives CASSFSSGRVNEQFF.

V is TRBV4-2 and J is TRBJ1-5, with D perhaps TRBD1 (6 bases). This CDR3 has 16 residues. Per germline, CDR1 LGHNA and CDR2 YNFKEQ. Between the trimmed V and J ends, which lost 1 base and 1 base, there was a span of 11 bases. CDR3 residues: CASSQGRGFSNQPQHF. CDR3 sequence (DNA): TGTGCCAGCAGCCAAGGTAGGGGGTTCAGCAATCAGCCCCAGCATTTT.

This clone was observed at least ten times. The J gene is TRBJ2-2, the V gene TRBV19; a possible D gene is TRBD1 (6 bases). Germline CDR1 reads LNHDA; CDR2 reads SQIVND (reference sequence). The CDR3 loop spans 15 amino acids. V dropped 5 bases and J dropped 1 base, with 11 bases sitting between them. DNA for the CDR3: TGTGCCAGTAGTTCCCTGACAGGGAACACCGGGGAGCTGTTTTTT. Amino acids: CASSSLTGNTGELFF.

The genes are TRBV5-1 and TRBJ2-5, with 8 positions matching TRBD1. CDR1 and CDR2 (germline): SGHRS, YFSETQ. The CDR3 spans 14 residues. J lost 5 bases, V lost 4 bases, and 7 bases had no gene match. The CDR3 loop is CASSPGQGYETQYF. The CDR3 bases are TGCGCCAGCAGCCCCGGACAGGGCTACGAGACCCAGTACTTC.

V and J are TRBV7-3 and TRBJ2-2; no definite D call. This CDR3 spans 13 amino acids. Germline loops: CDR1 SGHTA, CDR2 FQGTGA. Deletions cut 2 bases from V and 5 bases from J, with 6 bases between. This chain's CDR3 is CASSLLVTGELFF. CDR3 in DNA: TGTGCCAGCAGCTTACTAGTTACCGGGGAGCTGTTTTTT. Complete variable domain (other parts from reference TRBV7-3 and TRBJ2-2): GAGVSQTPSNKVTEKGKYVELRCDPISGHTALYWYRQSLGQGPEFLIYFQGTGAADDSGLPNDRFFAVRPEGSVSTLKIQRTERGDSAVYLCASSLLVTGELFFGEGSRLTVL.

The J gene is TRBJ2-7, the V gene TRBV15; D is ambiguous. Germline V gene data show CDR1 as LNHNV and CDR2 as YYDKDF (reference sequence). This CDR3 has 14 amino acids. The V and J ends lost 1 base and 5 bases respectively, with 12 bases between them. Here the CDR3 DNA reads TGTGCCACCAGCAGAGCTAAGGGTCTGAACGAGCAGTACTTC. Protein product: CATSRAKGLNEQYF.

This sequence joins TRBV28 and TRBJ1-4, with 10 bases aligning to TRBD1. From germline, CDR1 is MDHEN and CDR2 SYDVKM. The ends lost 5 bases at V and 6 bases at J; junction bases unmatched: 6. The CDR3 is 15 residues long. The CDR3 DNA reads TGTGCCAGCAGTCCGTGGACAGGGGGGGATGAAAAACTGTTTTTT. Its protein product is CASSPWTGGDEKLFF.

The CDR3 spells CASSIGQGNQAFF. CDR3 in DNA: TGCGCCAGCAGCATAGGACAGGGGAATCAAGCTTTCTTT. The chain carries TRBV5-1 and TRBJ1-1; TRBD1 matches at 9 bases. J lost 9 bases, V lost 4 bases, and 7 bases had no gene match. The CDR3 contains 13 residues. In germline, CDR1 is SGHRS, CDR2 YFSETQ.

The chain joins TRBV29-1 to TRBJ2-7; D uncertain. This CDR3 contains 15 residues. Per the germline V gene, CDR1 is SQVTM and CDR2 is ANQGSEA. Trimming removed 0 bases at V and 6 bases at J, with 18 bases between. CDR3 residues: CSVEDPPTPPGEQYF. CDR3 sequence (DNA): TGCAGCGTTGAAGATCCCCCGACCCCACCGGGCGAGCAGTACTTC.

This clone was found a few times. This chain links TRBV6-6 with TRBJ2-7; possibly TRBD2 for D (5 bases). Trimming left V 5 bases short and J 4 bases short, with 12 bases between. The CDR3 has 13 amino acids. Germline loops: CDR1 MNHNY, CDR2 SVGAGI (reference sequence). CDR3 bases: TGTGCCAGCAGTATCGGACTGATGTACGAGCAGTACTTC. It is translated as CASSIGLMYEQYF.

CDR3 loop: CASSGQENYEQYF. CDR3 nucleotide sequence: TGTGCCAGCTCGGGACAGGAGAACTACGAGCAGTACTTC. This chain joins TRBV18 and TRBJ2-7, with TRBD1 matching over 8 bases. Germline CDR1 and CDR2: KGHSH and LQKENI. J was trimmed by 3 bases and V by 6 bases; bases with no gene match: 4. This CDR3 region has 13 residues.

The genes are TRBV19 and TRBJ2-1; D might be TRBD2 (6 bases). The CDR3 covers 14 residues. V gave up 2 bases and J gave up 11 bases, with 16 bases separating them. Per germline, CDR1 LNHDA and CDR2 SQIVND (reference sequence). The CDR3 loop reads CASSIISGERQQFF. DNA of the CDR3: TGTGCCAGTAGTATAATTTCGGGGGAGAGGCAGCAGTTCTTC.

This chain joins TRBV6-5 and TRBJ2-5; TRBD2 is a possible D gene (5 bases). Trimming removed 4 bases from V and 0 bases from J, with 15 bases in between. CDR1 is MNHEY and CDR2 is SVGAGI in the germline V gene. The CDR3 sequence is 16 residues long. The CDR3 loop reads CASSSGRVPNQETQYF. The DNA for the CDR3 is TGTGCCAGCAGTTCTGGGAGAGTGCCCAACCAAGAGACCCAGTACTTC.